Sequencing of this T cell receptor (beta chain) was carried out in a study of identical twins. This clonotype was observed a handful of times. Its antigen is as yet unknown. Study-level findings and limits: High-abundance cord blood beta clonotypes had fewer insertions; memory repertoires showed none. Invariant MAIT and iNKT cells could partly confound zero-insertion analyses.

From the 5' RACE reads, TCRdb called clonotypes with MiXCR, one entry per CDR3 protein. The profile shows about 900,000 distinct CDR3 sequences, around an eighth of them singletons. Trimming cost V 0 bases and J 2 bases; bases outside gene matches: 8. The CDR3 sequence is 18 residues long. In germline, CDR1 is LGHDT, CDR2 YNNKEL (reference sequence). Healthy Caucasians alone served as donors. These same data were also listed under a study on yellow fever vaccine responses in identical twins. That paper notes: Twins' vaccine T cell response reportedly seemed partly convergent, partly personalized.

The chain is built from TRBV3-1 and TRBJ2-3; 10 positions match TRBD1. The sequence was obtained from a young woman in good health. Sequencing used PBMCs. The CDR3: CASSQEWDRGIDTDTQYF. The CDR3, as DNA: TGTGCCAGCAGCCAAGAGTGGGACAGGGGTATAGACACAGATACGCAGTATTTT.